A selection of T cell receptor beta chains follows, all from one sample in a study of regulatory T cells in long-lasting Graves disease. TCRdb independently ran MiXCR on the multiplex PCR reads; one entry per CDR3 protein. The data contain around 510,000 distinct CDR3 sequences, around 20% of them singletons. This material consisted of peripheral blood mononuclear cells (PBMCs), taken when the disease was refractory, from a patient treated with antithyroid drugs. Every receptor here comes from a female donor with Graves disease. Each CDR3 is given with its conserved first and last residue. Each record gives: clone size, V gene, J gene, D gene, CDR3 DNA, CDR3 protein. The D gene is left open where the match is weak. Clone sizes are given selectively: once, few, many, or a class where the clone is expanded.

>NA|TRBV5-5|TRBJ2-7|NA
TGTGCCAGCAGCTTCACCGGGACGGCCTCCTACGAGCAGTACTTC
CASSFTGTASYEQYF
>few|TRBV7-3|TRBJ2-2|TRBD1
TGTGCCAGCAGCCTGACCGGGACAGGGGGGAACACCGGGGAGCTGTTTTTT
CASSLTGTGGNTGELFF
>once|TRBV24-1|TRBJ2-1|TRBD1
TGTGCCACCAGTGATTTCTCCGCGAGGGACAGGGCTATCGATGAGCAGTTCTTC
CATSDFSARDRAIDEQFF
>few|TRBV28|TRBJ2-1|TRBD2
TGTGCCAGCAGTTTATTTTTCGGACTAGCGGGAGGGAAGTCCTACAATGAGCAGTTCTTC
CASSLFFGLAGGKSYNEQFF
>NA|TRBV20-1|TRBJ2-3|NA
TGCAGTGCTTGCGAACCCACGGACTTCCGGACAGATACGCAGTATTTT
CSACEPTDFRTDTQYF
>few|TRBV6-2/TRBV6-3|TRBJ1-2|TRBD1
TGTGCCAGTTACCCACAGGGGCTAACTAACTATGGCTACACCTTC
CASYPQGLTNYGYTF
>NA|TRBV9|TRBJ1-5|TRBD1
TGTGCCAGCAGCGAAGGGGGCGAGAATCAGCCCCAGCATTTT
CASSEGGENQPQHF
>NA|TRBV12-3/TRBV12-4|TRBJ2-1|TRBD2
TGTGCCAGCACTGAGACTAGCGGGACGCTGAATGAGCAGTTCTTC
CASTETSGTLNEQFF
>NA|TRBV29-1|TRBJ2-3|NA
TGCAGCGTGATAGAACTAGATAATTTTCCAGATACGCAGTATTTT
CSVIELDNFPDTQYF
>few|TRBV6-1|TRBJ1-1|NA
TGTGCCAGCAGTAATGGGGGCATGAACACTGAAGCTTTCTTT
CASSNGGMNTEAFF
>NA|TRBV6-2/TRBV6-3|TRBJ2-1|NA
TGTGCCAGCAGTTTAACAGGAACCAATGAGCAGTTCTTC
CASSLTGTNEQFF
>few|TRBV18|TRBJ2-4|NA
TGTGCCAGCTCACCCGACGAAAGGGGAGCCAAAAACATTCAGTACTTC
CASSPDERGAKNIQYF
>NA|TRBV7-9|TRBJ2-5|TRBD2
TGTGCCAGCAGCTTAGGGACTAGCGGGAGACAAGAGACCCAGTACTTC
CASSLGTSGRQETQYF
>few|TRBV7-3|TRBJ2-5|TRBD2
TGTGCCAACAGCTTAAGGCCCCTAGCGGGAGGGCCTCAAGAGACCCAGTACTTC
CANSLRPLAGGPQETQYF
>many|TRBV6-2/TRBV6-3|TRBJ2-7|NA
TGTGCCAGCAGCTACACCTACGAGCAGTACTTC
CASSYTYEQYF
>NA|TRBV4-2|TRBJ1-2|NA
TGTGCCAGCAGCCAGAGGATAAACTATGGCTACACCTTC
CASSQRINYGYTF
>NA|TRBV28|TRBJ1-1|TRBD1
TGTGCCAGCAAGCCAGGGGGCTTAGGCACTGAAGCTTTCTTT
CASKPGGLGTEAFF
>NA|TRBV7-9|TRBJ2-7|NA
TGTGCCAGCAGCTTAGCCCACGTAGTCCCCTACGAGCAGTACTTC
CASSLAHVVPYEQYF
>many|TRBV12-3/TRBV12-4|TRBJ2-5|NA
TGTGCCAGCACCCTCGGGAGCGAGACCCAGTACTTC
CASTLGSETQYF
>NA|TRBV10-3|TRBJ1-1|TRBD1
TGTGCCACCCAGACAGGGATGGACACTGAAGCTTTCTTT
CATQTGMDTEAFF
>NA|TRBV20-1|TRBJ2-2|NA
TGCAGTGCTAGGTCCCAGTTCGCGAACACCGGGGAGCTGTTTTTT
CSARSQFANTGELFF
>NA|TRBV6-2/TRBV6-3|TRBJ1-6|NA
TGTGCCAGCAGAGGACAGAGTAATTCACCCCTCCACTTT
CASRGQSNSPLHF
>NA|TRBV12-3/TRBV12-4|TRBJ2-1|TRBD2
TGTGCCAGCAGTTTAAGTAGCGGGAGGTCCAATGAGCAGTTCTTC
CASSLSSGRSNEQFF
>NA|TRBV20-1|TRBJ2-7|TRBD2
TGCAGTGCTAGAGGGACTAGCGGATACTACGAGCAGTACTTC
CSARGTSGYYEQYF
>NA|TRBV11-2|TRBJ1-5|NA
TGTGCCAGCAACCTACTAGCAGGATCCCCAGATACGCAGCATTTT
CASNLLAGSPDTQHF
>few|TRBV5-1|TRBJ2-6|NA
TGCGCCAGCAGCCCGGAACTCTACAGAGACTCTGGGGCCAACGTCCTGACTTTC
CASSPELYRDSGANVLTF
>many|TRBV7-6|TRBJ2-5|TRBD2
TGTGCCAGCAGCCTGACTAGCGGAAAAGAGACCCAGTACTTC
CASSLTSGKETQYF
>NA|TRBV28|TRBJ2-1|TRBD1
TGTGCCAGCTTCGGGTCCCGGGACAGCGAAAACAATGAGCAGTTCTTC
CASFGSRDSENNEQFF
>NA|TRBV15|TRBJ1-1|NA
TGTGCCACCAGCATCCGTAGGAGCGATGCTGAAGCTTTCTTT
CATSIRRSDAEAFF
>NA|TRBV7-9|TRBJ2-2|TRBD2
TGTGCCAGCAGCTTCCTAGCGGGAGTTGGTACCGGGGAGCTGTTTTTT
CASSFLAGVGTGELFF
>many|TRBV27|TRBJ2-2|NA
TGTGCCAGCATTAACGCGAACACCGGGGAGCTGTTTTTT
CASINANTGELFF